These T cell receptor beta chains were read from a single sample in a study of control samples from healthy donors and cancer patients. Sequencing used immunoSEQ multiplex PCR; TCRdb keeps in-frame clones, though not all of them. The sample has approximately 110,000 clones, 90% seen once. The specimen was blood. The receptors were gathered from a human donor in good health. The donor label of this sample is uncertain. CDR3s include the opening cysteine and the closing phenylalanine or tryptophan. Fields, in order: CDR3 protein, CDR3 DNA, clone size, J gene, V gene, D gene. D genes are given only for firm matches. Size tells how often a clone was seen (once, few, many) or the class of an expanded clone, and some rows leave it out.

CDR3: CASSYSRDVNSPLHF; DNA: TGTGCCAGCAGTTACTCCAGGGACGTCAATTCACCCCTCCACTTT; size: -; J: TRBJ1-6; V: TRBV6-6; D: -
CDR3: CASSLTGEGDTQYF; DNA: TGTGCCAGCAGCTTAACGGGGGAGGGAGATACGCAGTATTTT; size: -; J: TRBJ2-3; V: TRBV7-3; D: TRBD2
CDR3: CASSEGRGDTDTQYF; DNA: TGTGCCAGCAGTGAGGGGCGGGGGGACACAGATACGCAGTATTTT; size: -; J: TRBJ2-3; V: TRBV6-1; D: TRBD2
CDR3: CAWGRDRASYEQYF; DNA: TGTGCCTGGGGCCGGGACAGGGCATCCTACGAGCAGTACTTC; size: -; J: TRBJ2-7; V: TRBV30; D: TRBD1
CDR3: CASSLFSKNIQYF; DNA: TGTGCCAGCAGTTTGTTTAGCAAAAACATTCAGTACTTC; size: -; J: TRBJ2-4; V: TRBV12-3/TRBV12-4; D: -
CDR3: CAGQGAGPTNEKLFF; DNA: TGTGCCGGACAGGGGGCTGGTCCAACTAATGAAAAACTGTTTTTT; size: -; J: TRBJ1-4; V: TRBV30; D: TRBD1
CDR3: CASSHWGGQINEQFF; DNA: TGTGCCAGTAGCCACTGGGGCGGACAGATCAATGAGCAGTTCTTC; size: -; J: TRBJ2-1; V: TRBV19; D: -
CDR3: CASSLGQGLSYEQYF; DNA: TGTGCCAGCAGCTTGGGACAGGGCCTCTCCTACGAGCAGTACTTC; size: -; J: TRBJ2-7; V: TRBV5-5; D: TRBD1
CDR3: CASSLRQGARGYTF; DNA: TGTGCCAGCAGCCTGAGACAGGGGGCTCGGGGCTACACCTTC; size: -; J: TRBJ1-2; V: TRBV3-1/TRBV3-2; D: TRBD1
CDR3: CANRGWEGKGYGYTF; DNA: TGTGCCAACCGGGGGTGGGAGGGTAAAGGCTATGGCTACACCTTC; size: -; J: TRBJ1-2; V: TRBV6-5; D: -
CDR3: CASHRGPGTEAFF; DNA: TGTGCCAGCCACAGGGGCCCGGGCACTGAAGCTTTCTTT; size: -; J: TRBJ1-1; V: TRBV6-5; D: TRBD1
CDR3: CATSVFETPAFPLHF; DNA: TGTGCCACCAGTGTGTTTGAGACTCCCGCCTTCCCCCTCCACTTT; size: once; J: TRBJ1-6; V: TRBV24-1; D: -
CDR3: CASSQSETQYF; DNA: TGTGCCAGCAGCCAATCAGAGACCCAGTACTTC; size: -; J: TRBJ2-5; V: TRBV3-1/TRBV3-2; D: -
CDR3: CASSLVSAGVDPKNIQYF; DNA: TGTGCCAGCAGCTTGGTATCTGCAGGGGTCGATCCCAAAAACATTCAGTACTTC; size: -; J: TRBJ2-4; V: TRBV5-4; D: -
CDR3: CASSWDRGSVTEAFF; DNA: TGTGCCAGCAGTTGGGACAGGGGGTCGGTCACTGAAGCTTTCTTT; size: -; J: TRBJ1-1; V: TRBV28; D: TRBD1
CDR3: CASSLAGGTGGHETQYF; DNA: TGTGCCAGCAGCTTAGCCGGGGGGACAGGGGGCCATGAGACCCAGTACTTC; size: once; J: TRBJ2-5; V: TRBV7-9; D: TRBD1
CDR3: CASSEGEVSYNEQFF; DNA: TGTGCCAGTAGTGAAGGGGAGGTATCCTACAATGAGCAGTTCTTC; size: -; J: TRBJ2-1; V: TRBV19; D: -
CDR3: CASSREGEAFF; DNA: TGTGCCAGCAGTCGAGAGGGTGAAGCTTTCTTT; size: -; J: TRBJ1-1; V: TRBV12-3/TRBV12-4; D: -
CDR3: CASSRGGDQPQHF; DNA: TGTGCCAGCAGCAGAGGGGGCGATCAGCCCCAGCATTTT; size: -; J: TRBJ1-5; V: TRBV21-1; D: -
CDR3: CAWSVLGGGEAFF; DNA: TGTGCCTGGAGTGTATTGGGGGGAGGGGAAGCTTTCTTT; size: -; J: TRBJ1-1; V: TRBV30; D: -
CDR3: CASSLVNTGELFF; DNA: TGTGCCAGCAGCTTGGTAAACACCGGGGAGCTGTTTTTT; size: -; J: TRBJ2-2; V: TRBV5-4; D: -
CDR3: CASSFDSNGYTF; DNA: TGTGCCAGCAGCTTTGACAGTAATGGCTACACCTTC; size: few; J: TRBJ1-2; V: TRBV5-4; D: -